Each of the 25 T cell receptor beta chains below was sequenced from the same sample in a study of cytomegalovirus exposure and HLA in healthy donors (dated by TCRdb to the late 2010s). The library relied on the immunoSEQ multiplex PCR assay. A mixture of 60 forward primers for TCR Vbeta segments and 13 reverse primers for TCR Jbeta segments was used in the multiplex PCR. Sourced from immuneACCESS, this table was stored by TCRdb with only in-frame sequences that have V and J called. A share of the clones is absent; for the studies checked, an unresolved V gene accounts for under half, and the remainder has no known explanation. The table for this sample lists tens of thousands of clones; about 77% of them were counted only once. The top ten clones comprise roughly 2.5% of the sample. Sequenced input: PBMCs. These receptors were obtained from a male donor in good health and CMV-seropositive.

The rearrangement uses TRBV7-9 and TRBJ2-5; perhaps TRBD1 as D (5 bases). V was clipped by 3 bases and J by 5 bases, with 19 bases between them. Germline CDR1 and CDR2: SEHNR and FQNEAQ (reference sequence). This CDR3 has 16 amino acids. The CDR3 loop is CASSFNQGLVRETQYF. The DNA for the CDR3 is TGTGCCAGCAGCTTTAATCAGGGATTAGTCAGGGAGACCCAGTACTTC.

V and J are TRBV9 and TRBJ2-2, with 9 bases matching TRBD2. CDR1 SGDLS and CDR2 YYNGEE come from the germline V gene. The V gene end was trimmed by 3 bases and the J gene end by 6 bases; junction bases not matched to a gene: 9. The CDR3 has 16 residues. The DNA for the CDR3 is TGTGCCAGCAGCGAGGGACTAGCACCTCGGGCCGGGGAGCTGTTTTTT. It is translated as CASSEGLAPRAGELFF.

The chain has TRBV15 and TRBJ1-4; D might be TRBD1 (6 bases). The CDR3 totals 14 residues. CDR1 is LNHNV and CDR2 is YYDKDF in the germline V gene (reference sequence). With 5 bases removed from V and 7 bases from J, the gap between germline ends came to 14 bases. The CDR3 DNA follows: TGTGCCACCAGCGTCGGGGGGCAGGGTGAAAAACTGTTTTTT. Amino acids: CATSVGGQGEKLFF.

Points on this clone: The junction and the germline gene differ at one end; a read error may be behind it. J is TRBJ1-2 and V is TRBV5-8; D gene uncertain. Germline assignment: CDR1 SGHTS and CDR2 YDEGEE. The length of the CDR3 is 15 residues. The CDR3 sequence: CASSYPRGFNHGYTF. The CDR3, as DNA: TGTGCCAGCAGCTACCCACGGGGTTTTAACCATGGCTACACCTTC.

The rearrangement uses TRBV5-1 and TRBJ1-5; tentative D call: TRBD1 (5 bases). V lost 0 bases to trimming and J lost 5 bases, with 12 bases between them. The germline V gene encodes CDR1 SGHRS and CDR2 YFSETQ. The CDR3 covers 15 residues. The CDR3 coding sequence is TGCGCCAGCAGCTTGGAGGGGCGCGTTTATCAGCCCCAGCATTTT. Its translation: CASSLEGRVYQPQHF. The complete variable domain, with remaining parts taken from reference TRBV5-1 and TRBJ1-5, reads KAGVTQTPRYLIKTRGQQVTLSCSPISGHRSVSWYQQTPGQGLQFLFEYFSETQRNKGNFPGRFSGRQFSNSRSEMNVSTLELGDSALYLCASSLEGRVYQPQHFGDGTRLSIL.

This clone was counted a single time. The CDR3 DNA follows: TGTGCCAGCAGTTACCTCCGACGAGAGGGAACCTACGAGCAGTACTTC. It encodes CASSYLRREGTYEQYF. The chain carries TRBV25-1 and TRBJ2-7; D is possibly TRBD2 (5 bases). Trimming removed 5 bases at V and 2 bases at J, with 19 bases between. The CDR3 is 16 amino acids. CDR1 is MGHDK, CDR2 SYGVNS, per germline.

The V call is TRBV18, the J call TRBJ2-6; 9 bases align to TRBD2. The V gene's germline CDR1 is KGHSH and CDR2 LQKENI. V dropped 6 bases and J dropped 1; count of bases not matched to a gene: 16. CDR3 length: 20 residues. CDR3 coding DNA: TGTGCCAGCTCGCTCTTGTACCCTAGCGGGACCGTTTCTGGGGCCAACGTCCTGACTTTC. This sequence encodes CASSLLYPSGTVSGANVLTF.

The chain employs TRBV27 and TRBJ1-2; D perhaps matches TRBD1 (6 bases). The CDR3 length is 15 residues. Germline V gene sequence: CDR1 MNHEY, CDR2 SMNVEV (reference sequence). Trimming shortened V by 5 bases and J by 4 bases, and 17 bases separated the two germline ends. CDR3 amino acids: CASSTVQGRGYGYTF. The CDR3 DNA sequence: TGTGCCAGCAGTACTGTACAGGGAAGGGGCTATGGCTACACCTTC.

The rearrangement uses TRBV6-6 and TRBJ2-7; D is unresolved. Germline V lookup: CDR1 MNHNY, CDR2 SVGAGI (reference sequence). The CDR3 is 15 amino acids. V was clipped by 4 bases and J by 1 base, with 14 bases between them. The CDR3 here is CASSFERIPSYEQYF. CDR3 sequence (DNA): TGTGCCAGCAGTTTCGAGAGAATCCCATCCTACGAGCAGTACTTC.

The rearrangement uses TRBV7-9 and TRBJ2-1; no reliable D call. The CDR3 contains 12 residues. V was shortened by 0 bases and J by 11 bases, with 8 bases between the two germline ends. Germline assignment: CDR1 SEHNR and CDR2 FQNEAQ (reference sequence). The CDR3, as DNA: TGTGCCAGCAGCTTAGCCGCGGATAAGCAGTTCTTC. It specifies CASSLAADKQFF.

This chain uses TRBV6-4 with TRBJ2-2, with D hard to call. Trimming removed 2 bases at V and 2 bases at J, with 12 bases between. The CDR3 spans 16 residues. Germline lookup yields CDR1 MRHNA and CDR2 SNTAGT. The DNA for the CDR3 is TGTGCCAGCAGTGACAATCCGGTTTTTAACACCGGGGAGCTGTTTTTT. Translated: CASSDNPVFNTGELFF.

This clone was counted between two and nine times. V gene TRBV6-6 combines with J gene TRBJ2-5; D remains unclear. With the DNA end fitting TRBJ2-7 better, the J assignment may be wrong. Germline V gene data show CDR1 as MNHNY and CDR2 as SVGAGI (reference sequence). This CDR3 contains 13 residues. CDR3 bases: TGTGCCACCTTATCTAGATTGCCCCACGAGCAGTACTTC. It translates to CATLSRLPHEQYF.

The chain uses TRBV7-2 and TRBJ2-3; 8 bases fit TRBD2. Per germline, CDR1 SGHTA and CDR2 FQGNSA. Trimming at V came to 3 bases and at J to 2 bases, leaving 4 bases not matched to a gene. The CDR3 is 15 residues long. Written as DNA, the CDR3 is TGTGCCAGCAGCTTCTTAGCGGGACCCACAGATACGCAGTATTTT. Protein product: CASSFLAGPTDTQYF.

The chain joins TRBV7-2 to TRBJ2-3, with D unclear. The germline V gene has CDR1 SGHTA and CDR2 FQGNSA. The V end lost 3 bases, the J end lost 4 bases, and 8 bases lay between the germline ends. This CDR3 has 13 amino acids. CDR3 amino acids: CASSFNRADTQYF. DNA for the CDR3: TGTGCCAGCAGCTTTAACCGGGCAGATACGCAGTATTTT.

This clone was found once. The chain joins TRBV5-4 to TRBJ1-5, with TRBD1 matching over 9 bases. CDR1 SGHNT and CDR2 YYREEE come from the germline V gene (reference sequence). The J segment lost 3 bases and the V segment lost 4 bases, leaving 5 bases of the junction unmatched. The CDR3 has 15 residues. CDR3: CASSPGTGYNQPQHF. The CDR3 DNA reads TGTGCCAGCAGCCCGGGGACAGGGTACAATCAGCCCCAGCATTTT.

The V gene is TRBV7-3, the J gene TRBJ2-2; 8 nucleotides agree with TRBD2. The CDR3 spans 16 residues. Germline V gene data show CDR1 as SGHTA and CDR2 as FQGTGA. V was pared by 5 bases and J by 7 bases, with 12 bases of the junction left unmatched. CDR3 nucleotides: TGTGCCAGCAGCATCCCCGGGGGGGACTTTAGCGGGGAGCTGTTTTTT. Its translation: CASSIPGGDFSGELFF.

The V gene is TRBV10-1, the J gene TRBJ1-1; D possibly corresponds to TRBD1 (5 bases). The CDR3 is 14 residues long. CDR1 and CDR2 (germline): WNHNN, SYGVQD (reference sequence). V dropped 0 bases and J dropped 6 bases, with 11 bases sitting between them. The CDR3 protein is CASSESDSKSEAFF. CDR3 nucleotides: TGCGCCAGCAGTGAGTCCGACAGCAAATCTGAAGCTTTCTTT.

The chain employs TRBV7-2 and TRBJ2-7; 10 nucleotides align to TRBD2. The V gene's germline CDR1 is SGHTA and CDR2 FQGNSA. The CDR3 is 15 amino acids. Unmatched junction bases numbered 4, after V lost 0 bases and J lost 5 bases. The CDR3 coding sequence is TGTGCCAGCAGCTTAGCGCTTAGCGGGAGGCACGAGCAGTACTTC. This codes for CASSLALSGRHEQYF.

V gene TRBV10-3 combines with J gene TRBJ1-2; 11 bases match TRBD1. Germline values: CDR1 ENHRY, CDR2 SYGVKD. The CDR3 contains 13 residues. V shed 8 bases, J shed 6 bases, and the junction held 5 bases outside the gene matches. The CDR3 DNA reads TGTGCCATCGGGAGGGGACAGGGGGATGGCTACACCTTC. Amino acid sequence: CAIGRGQGDGYTF.

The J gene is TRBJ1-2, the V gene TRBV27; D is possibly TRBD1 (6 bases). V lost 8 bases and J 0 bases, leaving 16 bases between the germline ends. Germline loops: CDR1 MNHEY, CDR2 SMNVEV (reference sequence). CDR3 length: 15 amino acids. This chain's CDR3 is CASASGQITNYGYTF. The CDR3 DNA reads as TGTGCCAGCGCTTCCGGACAGATTACTAACTATGGCTACACCTTC.

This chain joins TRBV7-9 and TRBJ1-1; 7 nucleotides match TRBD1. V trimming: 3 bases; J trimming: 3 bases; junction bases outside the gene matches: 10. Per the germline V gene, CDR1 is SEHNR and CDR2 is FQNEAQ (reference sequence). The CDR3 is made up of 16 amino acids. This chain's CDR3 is CASSFPGGGKDTEAFF. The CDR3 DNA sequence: TGTGCCAGCAGCTTCCCGGGAGGGGGCAAGGACACTGAAGCTTTCTTT.

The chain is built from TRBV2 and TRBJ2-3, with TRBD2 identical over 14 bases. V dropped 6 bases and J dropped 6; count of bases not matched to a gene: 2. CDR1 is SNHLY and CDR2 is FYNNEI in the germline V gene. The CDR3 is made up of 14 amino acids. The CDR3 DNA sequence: TGTGCCAGCAGCGGGACTAGCGGGAGCGATACGCAGTATTTT. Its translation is CASSGTSGSDTQYF.

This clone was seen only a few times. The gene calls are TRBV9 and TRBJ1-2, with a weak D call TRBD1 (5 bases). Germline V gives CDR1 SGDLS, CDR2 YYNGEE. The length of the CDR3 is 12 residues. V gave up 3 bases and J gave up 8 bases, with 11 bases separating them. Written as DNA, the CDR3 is TGTGCCAGCAGCGCTACAGGAGTGGGCTACACCTTC. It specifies CASSATGVGYTF.

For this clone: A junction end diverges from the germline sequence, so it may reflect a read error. The CDR3 nucleotides read TGTGCCAGCAGCATGACAGCCTCTAAAGAAAAACTGTTTTTT. It encodes CASSMTASKEKLFF. The rearrangement joins TRBV6-5 to TRBJ1-4; D is perhaps TRBD1 (5 bases). Germline V gives CDR1 MNHEY, CDR2 SVGAGI. CDR3 length equals 14 residues.

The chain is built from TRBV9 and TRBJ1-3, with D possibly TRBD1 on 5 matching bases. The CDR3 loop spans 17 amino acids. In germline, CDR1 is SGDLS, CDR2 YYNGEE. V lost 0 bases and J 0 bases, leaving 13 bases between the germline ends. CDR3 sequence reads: CASSVGRQSISGNTIYF. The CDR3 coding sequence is TGTGCCAGCAGCGTAGGTCGACAGTCGATCTCTGGAAACACCATATATTTT.